This TCR beta chain is drawn from a study of T cell repertoires in cytomegalovirus infection. About the study: It was the public TCR beta signatures that indicated both CMV infection and matching HLA type.

This CDR3 comprises 12 residues. Germline CDR1 and CDR2: SGHTA and FQGNSA. Study-wide findings and caveats: Predominance within the ex vivo response was attributable to HLA-C-restricted CMV-specific TCR beta clonotypes. Adding up the frequency of public TCR beta families identified people who carried CMV plus the relevant HLA.

This clonotype was counted at least ten times. The antigen remains undetermined. One end of the junction does not line up with germline, which may come from a read error. TCRdb used MiXCR to reprocess the reads, holding one entry per CDR3 protein. The sample shows fewer than 550,000 distinct CDR3 sequences, over 9% of them seen only once. Sequencing was performed on PBMCs. The chain recombines TRBV7-2 with TRBJ2-1, with D uncertain. The origin of this receptor is a human donor in good health (CMV status not recorded). Some clones in this sample may be carry-over from other donors' samples. CDR3 sequence reads: CASSPTFGELLF. The DNA for the CDR3 is TGTGCCAGCAGCCCAACTTTTGGAGAGCTCCTCTTC.